These 30 T cell receptor beta chains were all obtained from the same sample, sequenced in a study of cytomegalovirus exposure and HLA in healthy donors. With 60 Vbeta and 13 Jbeta primers, the PCR was carried out. The data were produced by immunoSEQ multiplex PCR, yet TCRdb's version contains in-frame clones alone and is incomplete. Of 140,000 to 150,000 clones in the sample, roughly 80% are singletons; the top ten hold approximately 3%. The sequencing input was PBMCs. All receptors come from a male donor in good health and CMV-seronegative.

The chain has TRBV4-1 and TRBJ1-2, with a weak D call TRBD1 (5 bases). Looked up from germline, CDR1 is MGHRA and CDR2 is YSYEKL. Trimming cost V 0 bases and J 4 bases, with 12 bases left between them. The CDR3 is 15 residues long. The CDR3 spells CASSQDGGGSYGYTF. Written as DNA, the CDR3 is TGCGCCAGCAGCCAAGATGGGGGGGGTAGCTATGGCTACACCTTC.

The chain has TRBV5-1 and TRBJ1-4; 10 nucleotides match TRBD1. The germline gives CDR1 SGHRS, CDR2 YFSETQ. This CDR3 contains 18 residues. The trim removed 4 bases at V and 2 bases at J, leaving 11 bases unmatched. The CDR3 spells CASSRTPGQGTTNEKLFF. The CDR3 bases are TGCGCCAGCAGCCGAACCCCGGGACAGGGGACGACTAATGAAAAACTGTTTTTT.

As regards this clone: Compared with germline, one end of the junction differs, possibly owing to a read error. This chain joins TRBV7-2 and TRBJ2-6, with TRBD1 as a possible D gene (5 bases). CDR3 length: 14 amino acids. Germline V gives CDR1 SGHTA, CDR2 FQGNSA. The CDR3 DNA follows: TGTGCCAGCAGCTTCTTCTCTGGGGCCAACGTCCTAACTTTC. It codes for CASSFFSGANVLTF.

This chain connects TRBV19 to TRBJ1-1; weak D call: TRBD1 (6 bases). The V end lost 4 bases, the J end lost 3 bases, and 9 bases lay between the germline ends. CDR1 is LNHDA and CDR2 is SQIVND in the germline V gene (reference sequence). The CDR3 runs to 13 residues. The CDR3 DNA sequence: TGTGCCAGTAGTAGGGGGCTCTACACTGAAGCTTTCTTT. This sequence encodes CASSRGLYTEAFF.

This clone was seen a single time. The chain combines TRBV6-5 with TRBJ1-5; the D gene is possibly TRBD1 (6 bases). CDR3 length equals 16 residues. The V end lost 8 bases, the J end lost 4 bases, and 21 bases lay between the germline ends. Looked up from germline, CDR1 is MNHEY and CDR2 is SVGAGI. CDR3 loop: CASGFLGGQANQPQHF. DNA of the CDR3: TGTGCCAGCGGTTTTCTCGGGGGGCAAGCGAATCAGCCCCAGCATTTT.

The J gene is TRBJ2-1, the V gene TRBV5-1, with D tentatively TRBD2 (6 bases). Germline lookup yields CDR1 SGHRS and CDR2 YFSETQ. Deletions cut 4 bases from V and 8 bases from J, with 22 bases between. This CDR3 has 16 amino acids. CDR3 in amino acids: CASSPGTVGVGDEQFF. The CDR3 DNA sequence: TGCGCCAGCAGCCCGGGGACTGTCGGTGTAGGTGATGAGCAGTTCTTC.

Turning to this clone: One end of the junction does not line up with germline, which may come from a read error. This sample also contains other DNA sequences that code for the same CDR3. V gene TRBV9 combines with J gene TRBJ1-2, with D possibly matching TRBD1 (5 bases). Germline V gives CDR1 SGDLS, CDR2 YYNGEE. CDR3 length equals 15 residues. In DNA, the CDR3 is TGTGCTAGCAGCTCGACAGCGCTTCTTAACTATGGCTACACCTTC. This translates into CASSSTALLNYGYTF.

The chain couples TRBV5-8 to TRBJ1-3; 8 nucleotides align to TRBD1. V was pared by 4 bases and J by 3 bases, with 6 bases of the junction left unmatched. This CDR3 comprises 15 residues. Germline V gene sequence: CDR1 SGHTS, CDR2 YDEGEE. DNA for the CDR3: TGTGCCAGCAGCCCCGGGACAGGTGGTGGAAACACCATATATTTT. Protein sequence: CASSPGTGGGNTIYF. Supplemented by reference TRBV5-8 and TRBJ1-3, the full variable domain reads EAGVTQSPTHLIKTRGQQATLRCSPISGHTSVYWYQQALGLGLQFLLWYDEGEERNRGNFPPRFSGRQFPNYSSELNVNALELEDSALYLCASSPGTGGGNTIYFGEGSWLTVV.

This clone was seen once. V gene TRBV30 combines with J gene TRBJ2-3, with 9 bases aligning to TRBD2. Germline V gene data show CDR1 as GTSNPN and CDR2 as SVGIG (reference sequence). The CDR3 is 16 residues long. The trim removed 4 bases at V and 2 bases at J, leaving 10 bases unmatched. In DNA form, the CDR3 reads TGTGCCTGGAAAGGGGTGGCGGGAGGGCCCACAGATACGCAGTATTTT. Translation gives CAWKGVAGGPTDTQYF.

The chain is built from TRBV4-1 and TRBJ2-7, with 9 positions matching TRBD1. There are 14 residues in the CDR3. Trimming at V came to 4 bases and at J to 7 bases, leaving 8 bases not matched to a gene. Germline CDR1 MGHRA, CDR2 YSYEKL. The CDR3 bases are TGCGCCAGCAGCCGGCAGGGACAGGGCGATGAGCAGTACTTC. This sequence encodes CASSRQGQGDEQYF.

The genes are TRBV9 and TRBJ1-6; 7 positions match TRBD1. Germline values: CDR1 SGDLS, CDR2 YYNGEE. V lost 3 bases to trimming and J lost 3 bases; unmatched junction nucleotides: 15. The CDR3 is made up of 19 amino acids. DNA of the CDR3: TGTGCCAGCAGCGGAAGACCGGGACAGCTCGGAAACTATAATTCACCCCTCCACTTT. Amino acids: CASSGRPGQLGNYNSPLHF.

The rearrangement uses TRBV1 and TRBJ2-1; the table's D call TRBD2 went unverified against the DNA. TRBV1 is assigned pseudogene status. This CDR3 is 17 amino acids long. The chain's CDR3 is CTSSQGMDSFPEWEQFF. CDR3 coding DNA: TGCACCAGCAGCCAAGGAATGGACTCCTTCCCGGAGTGGGAGCAGTTCTTC.

This chain connects TRBV6-1 to TRBJ2-7; unclear D gene. The CDR3 runs to 15 residues. Trimming cost V 5 bases and J 4 bases, with 18 bases left between them. Germline CDR1 is MNHNS and CDR2 is SASEGT. As DNA, the CDR3 is TGTGCCAGCAGTCCCCTTTTGAATTGGCAATACGAGCAGTACTTC. Translated: CASSPLLNWQYEQYF.

This clone showed up just a few times. J is TRBJ2-1 and V is TRBV25-1; no reliable D call. Germline V CDR1 and CDR2: MGHDK, SYGVNS. This CDR3 is 13 amino acids long. With 7 bases removed from V and 3 bases from J, the gap between germline ends came to 10 bases. The CDR3 DNA follows: TGTGCCAGCATAGACTCGGGCTACAATGAGCAGTTCTTC. Its translation: CASIDSGYNEQFF.

The rearrangement joins TRBV9 to TRBJ1-2, with D hard to call. Germline lookup yields CDR1 SGDLS and CDR2 YYNGEE. Trimming shortened V by 4 bases and J by 2 bases, and 15 bases separated the two germline ends. The CDR3 runs 15 residues. The CDR3 loop reads CASSLSFDSNYGYTF. For the CDR3, the DNA is TGTGCCAGCAGCCTATCTTTTGACTCGAACTATGGCTACACCTTC.

The chain combines TRBV6-5 with TRBJ2-1; the D is unclear. The germline V and J ends were trimmed by 3 bases and 5 bases, with 8 bases remaining between them. The germline gives CDR1 MNHEY, CDR2 SVGAGI. This CDR3 contains 13 residues. In DNA form, the CDR3 reads TGTGCCAGCAGTTATCCTACTCACAATGAGCAGTTCTTC. It translates to CASSYPTHNEQFF.

Turning to this clone: The same CDR3 is also encoded by other DNA sequences in this sample. The chain combines TRBV27 with TRBJ2-5, with 9 bases fitting TRBD2. Germline V gene data show CDR1 as MNHEY and CDR2 as SMNVEV (reference sequence). The V segment lost 2 bases and the J segment 4 bases; nucleotides outside the gene matches: 2. This CDR3 is built from 14 residues. The CDR3 region is CASSLGAGGETQYF. For the CDR3, the DNA is TGTGCCAGCAGTTTAGGAGCGGGAGGAGAGACCCAGTACTTC.

V gene TRBV5-4 combines with J gene TRBJ2-2; 8 bases line up with TRBD2. The V and J ends lost 4 bases and 5 bases, in that order; junction bases with no gene match: 7. The CDR3 has 15 residues. Looked up from germline, CDR1 is SGHNT and CDR2 is YYREEE (reference sequence). The CDR3 nucleotides are TGTGCCAGCAGCCCGCCCGGGAGGGTTACCGGGGAGCTGTTTTTT. This codes for CASSPPGRVTGELFF.

CDR3 sequence: CASSPGPGANVLTF. The CDR3 DNA follows: TGTGCCAGCTCACCAGGGCCTGGGGCCAACGTCCTGACTTTC. This chain uses TRBV18 with TRBJ2-6; D not certain. The germline CDR1 and CDR2 sequences are KGHSH and LQKENI. This CDR3 contains 14 residues. V lost 2 bases and J lost 2, with 4 bases in between.

J is TRBJ2-1 and V is TRBV20-1; possibly TRBD2 for D (6 bases). CDR3 length: 11 amino acids. Per germline, CDR1 DFQATT and CDR2 SNEGSKA (reference sequence). V was pared by 0 bases and J by 9 bases, with 6 bases between. CDR3 DNA: TGCAGTGCTAGAGACGGGAGTGAGCAGTTCTTC. Protein product: CSARDGSEQFF.

The chain has TRBV11-1 and TRBJ2-4; D unclear. Trimming cost V 5 bases and J 0 bases, with 11 bases left between them. There are 15 residues in the CDR3. Germline-derived CDR1 and CDR2 are SGHAT and FQDESV (reference sequence). The CDR3: CASSPMGLAKNIQYF. CDR3 coding DNA: TGTGCCAGCAGCCCCATGGGCTTAGCCAAAAACATTCAGTACTTC.

This chain connects TRBV18 to TRBJ2-3, with D unclear. The CDR3 loop spans 14 amino acids. Germline V lookup: CDR1 KGHSH, CDR2 LQKENI. The V end was cut by 3 bases, the J end by 0 bases, with 7 bases between. CDR3 residues: CASSPKLSTDTQYF. The CDR3 bases are TGTGCCAGCTCACCTAAGCTCAGCACAGATACGCAGTATTTT.

The J gene is TRBJ1-1, the V gene TRBV5-1; maybe TRBD1 (6 bases). CDR1 is SGHRS, CDR2 YFSETQ, per germline. V was trimmed by 7 bases and J by 3 bases, leaving 16 bases between them. The CDR3 loop spans 14 amino acids. This CDR3 is CASCKGGQDTEAFF. DNA for the CDR3: TGCGCCAGCTGTAAGGGGGGGCAGGACACTGAAGCTTTCTTT.

A remark on this clone: A read error may account for a junction end that differs from germline. V gene TRBV7-7 combines with J gene TRBJ1-2; tentative D call: TRBD1 (5 bases). CDR3 length: 14 residues. Per the germline V gene, CDR1 is SSHAT and CDR2 is FNYEAQ (reference sequence). CDR3 protein: CASSLMTANYGYTF. The CDR3 DNA reads as TGTGCTAGCAGCTTAATGACAGCTAACTATGGCTACACCTTC. Using reference TRBV7-7 and TRBJ1-2 for the parts outside the CDR3, the full variable domain is GAGVSQSPRYKVTKRGQDVTLRCDPISSHATLYWYQQALGQGPEFLTYFNYEAQPDKSGLPSDRFSAERPEGSISTLTIQRTEQRDSAMYRCASSLMTANYGYTFGSGTRLTVV.

This clone was seen a handful of times. At one end, the junction sequence differs from germline, possibly due to a read error. The chain recombines TRBV7-9 with TRBJ2-1; tentatively, D is TRBD1 (5 bases). This CDR3 contains 12 residues. Looked up from germline, CDR1 is SEHNR and CDR2 is FQNEAQ (reference sequence). CDR3 amino acids: CSSSLKGAIQFF. CDR3 sequence (DNA): TGTTCCAGCAGCCTAAAAGGGGCCATTCAGTTCTTC.

Remarks on this clone: Relative to the germline gene, one junction end is altered; a read error may explain this. The chain links TRBV7-9 to TRBJ2-1; 10 nucleotides align to TRBD1. The CDR3 is made up of 17 amino acids. Germline V gene sequence: CDR1 SEHNR, CDR2 FQNEAQ (reference sequence). The CDR3 DNA reads as TGTTCCAGCAGCTCCGATGGGGACAGGGGCTCCTACAATGAGCAGTTCTTC. Its protein is CSSSSDGDRGSYNEQFF.

This clone was recorded once. This chain links TRBV19 with TRBJ2-7; 7 nucleotides line up with TRBD1. The ends lost 2 bases at V and 2 bases at J; junction bases unmatched: 0. CDR3 length: 13 residues. Germline loops: CDR1 LNHDA, CDR2 SQIVND (reference sequence). This CDR3 reads CASSIQGAYEQYF. The CDR3 DNA follows: TGTGCCAGTAGTATACAGGGGGCCTACGAGCAGTACTTC. Full variable domain (outside the CDR3, taken from reference TRBV19 and TRBJ2-7): DGGITQSPKYLFRKEGQNVTLSCEQNLNHDAMYWYRQDPGQGLRLIYYSQIVNDFQKGDIAEGYSVSREKKESFPLTVTSAQKNPTAFYLCASSIQGAYEQYFGPGTRLTVT.

The CDR3 bases are TGTGCCAGCAGTCACCCGGCTAGCGGGAGTTCCTACGAGCAGTACTTC. It translates to CASSHPASGSSYEQYF. This chain links TRBV7-9 with TRBJ2-7; 10 bases are a match to TRBD2. The CDR3 covers 16 residues. Per the germline V gene, CDR1 is SEHNR and CDR2 is FQNEAQ (reference sequence). After removal of 6 bases from V and 1 base from J, the junction contained 9 bases not matched to a gene. Complete variable domain (other parts from reference TRBV7-9 and TRBJ2-7): DTGVSQNPRHKITKRGQNVTFRCDPISEHNRLYWYRQTLGQGPEFLTYFQNEAQLEKSRLLSDRFSAERPKGSFSTLEIQRTEQGDSAMYLCASSHPASGSSYEQYFGPGTRLTVT.

The chain combines TRBV2 with TRBJ2-7; D possibly corresponds to TRBD2 (6 bases). The V end lost 4 bases, the J end lost 2 bases, and 12 bases lay between the germline ends. Germline CDR1 SNHLY, CDR2 FYNNEI. This CDR3 is built from 14 residues. The CDR3 DNA is TGTGCCAGCAGTGGGATGCGGGAAACCTACGAGCAGTACTTC. It encodes CASSGMRETYEQYF. Filled out from reference TRBV2 and TRBJ2-7, the complete variable domain reads EPEVTQTPSHQVTQMGQEVILRCVPISNHLYFYWYRQILGQKVEFLVSFYNNEISEKSEIFDDQFSVERPDGSNFTLKIRSTKLEDSAMYFCASSGMRETYEQYFGPGTRLTVT.

This rearrangement joins TRBV18 to TRBJ1-1; 12 bases align to TRBD1. Looked up from germline, CDR1 is KGHSH and CDR2 is LQKENI. Losses at the gene ends were 2 bases for V and 9 bases for J; bases not matched to a gene: 10. This CDR3 is 16 amino acids long. In DNA form, the CDR3 reads TGTGCCAGCTCACCAATGCGGGACAGGGGGCGGTGGAAAGCTTTCTTT. Its protein is CASSPMRDRGRWKAFF. Drawing the rest from reference TRBV18 and TRBJ1-1, the complete variable domain is NAGVMQNPRHLVRRRGQEARLRCSPMKGHSHVYWYRQLPEEGLKFMVYLQKENIIDESGMPKERFSAEFPKEGPSILRIQQVVRGDSAAYFCASSPMRDRGRWKAFFGQGTRLTVV.